The clone carrying this T cell receptor (beta chain) showed up just a few times. Each CDR3 protein is one row after TCRdb ran MiXCR on the RT-PCR reads. The sample carries about 700,000 distinct CDR3 sequences, 12% to 15% recorded once. Trimming stripped 2 bases from V and 6 bases from J, with 13 bases between. Germline loops: CDR1 KGHSH, CDR2 LQKENI. This CDR3 has 14 residues. Specimen: memory CD4+ T cells from blood. The source of this sequence is a female donor in good health, serving as a healthy control. V usage is TRBV18 and J usage is TRBJ1-2; possibly TRBD1 for D (5 bases). In nucleotides, the CDR3 is TGTGCCAGCTCACCAACGGGACGTGACAATGGCTACACCTTC. It codes for CASSPTGRDNGYTF.